The clone carrying this TCR beta chain was observed a single time. These data originate in a study of blood T cell repertoires in COVID-19. In the study overall: The United States, Italy and Spain supplied acute and convalescent COVID-19 samples. T cells, B-cell-depleted T cells, or PBMCs supplied cDNA or gDNA.

During active infection, Seattle patients enrolled and were then monitored through disease. This CDR3 has 15 amino acids. Trimming removed 6 bases at V and 6 bases at J, with 18 bases between. CDR1 and CDR2 from the germline V gene are MDHEN and SYDVKM. In the original analysis: For nucleated cells, counts were estimated from reference gene primer amplification. Using immunoSEQ multiplex PCR, the repertoire was profiled, and TCRdb retains in-frame clones only, with some absent. V, J and clone size are those of that table, while D and trimming were read from the DNA. The sample shows about 440,000 clones, 70% to 90% of them seen only once.

The sequence derives from a woman in her forties or fifties with COVID-19, enrolled during active disease. The chain uses TRBV28 and TRBJ1-5, with D uncertain. Sequenced input: peripheral blood. The CDR3: CASSPAFGVGQPQHF. In nucleotides, the CDR3 is TGTGCCAGCAGCCCCGCTTTCGGGGTCGGTCAGCCCCAGCATTTT.